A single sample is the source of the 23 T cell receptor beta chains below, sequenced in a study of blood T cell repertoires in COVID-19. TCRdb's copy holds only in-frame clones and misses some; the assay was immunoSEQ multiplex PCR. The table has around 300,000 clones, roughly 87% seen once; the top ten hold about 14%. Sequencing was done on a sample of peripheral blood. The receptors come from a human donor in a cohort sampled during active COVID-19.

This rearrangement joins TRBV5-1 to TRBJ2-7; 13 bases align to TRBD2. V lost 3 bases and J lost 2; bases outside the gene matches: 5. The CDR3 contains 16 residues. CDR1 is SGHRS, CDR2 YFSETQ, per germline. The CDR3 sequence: CASSSGTSGIPYEQYF. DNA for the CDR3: TGCGCCAGCAGCTCCGGGACTAGCGGGATTCCCTACGAGCAGTACTTC.

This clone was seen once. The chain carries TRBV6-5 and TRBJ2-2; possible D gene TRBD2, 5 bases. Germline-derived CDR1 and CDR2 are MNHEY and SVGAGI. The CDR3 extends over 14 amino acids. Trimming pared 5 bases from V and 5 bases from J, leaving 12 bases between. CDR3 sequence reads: CASSHTPGTGELFF. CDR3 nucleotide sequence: TGTGCCAGCAGTCACACCCCGGGGACCGGGGAGCTGTTTTTT.

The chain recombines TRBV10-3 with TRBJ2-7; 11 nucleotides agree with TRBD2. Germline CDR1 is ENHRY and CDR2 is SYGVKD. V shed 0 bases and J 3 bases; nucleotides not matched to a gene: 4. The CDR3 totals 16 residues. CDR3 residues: CAISESTSGRGYEQYF. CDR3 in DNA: TGTGCCATCAGTGAGTCTACTAGCGGGAGAGGCTACGAGCAGTACTTC.

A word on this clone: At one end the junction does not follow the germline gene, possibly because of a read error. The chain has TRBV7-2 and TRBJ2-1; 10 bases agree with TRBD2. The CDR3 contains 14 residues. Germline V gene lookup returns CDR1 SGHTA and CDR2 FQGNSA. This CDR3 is CASSSSGLAGERFF. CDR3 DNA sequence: TGTGCCAGCAGCTCCTCTGGGCTAGCGGGAGAGCGGTTCTTC.

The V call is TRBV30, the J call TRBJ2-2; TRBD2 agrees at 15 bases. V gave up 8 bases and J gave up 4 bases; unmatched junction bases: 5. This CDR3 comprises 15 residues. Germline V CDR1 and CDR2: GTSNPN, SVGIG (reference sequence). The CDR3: CAGGLAGGLTGELFF. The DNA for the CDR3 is TGTGCCGGGGGACTAGCGGGAGGACTCACCGGGGAGCTGTTTTTT. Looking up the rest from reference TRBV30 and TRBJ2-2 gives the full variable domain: SQTIHQWPATLVQPVGSPLSLECTVEGTSNPNLYWYRQAAGRGLQLLFYSVGIGQISSEVPQNLSASRPQDRQFILSSKKLLLSDSGFYLCAGGLAGGLTGELFFGEGSRLTVL.

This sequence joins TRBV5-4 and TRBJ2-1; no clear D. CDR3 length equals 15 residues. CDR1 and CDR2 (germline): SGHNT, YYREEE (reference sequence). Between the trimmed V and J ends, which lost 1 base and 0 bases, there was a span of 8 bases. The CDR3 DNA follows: TGTGCCAGCAGCTTGACATCAAGCTCCTACAATGAGCAGTTCTTC. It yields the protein CASSLTSSSYNEQFF.

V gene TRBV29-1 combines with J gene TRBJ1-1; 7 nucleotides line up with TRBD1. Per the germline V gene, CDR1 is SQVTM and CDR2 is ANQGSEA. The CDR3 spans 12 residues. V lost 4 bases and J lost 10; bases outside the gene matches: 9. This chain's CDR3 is CSVAEGAMGAFF. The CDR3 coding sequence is TGCAGCGTTGCGGAGGGGGCGATGGGAGCTTTCTTT.

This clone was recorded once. The CDR3 reads CATSDVGSGAGREQFF. Written as DNA, the CDR3 is TGTGCCACCAGTGATGTTGGCAGCGGGGCGGGGCGGGAGCAGTTCTTC. This rearrangement joins TRBV24-1 to TRBJ2-1; TRBD2 agrees at 7 bases. CDR1 is KGHDR and CDR2 is SFDVKD in the germline V gene. This CDR3 has 16 amino acids. Trimming at V came to 3 bases and at J to 10 bases, leaving 14 bases not matched to a gene.

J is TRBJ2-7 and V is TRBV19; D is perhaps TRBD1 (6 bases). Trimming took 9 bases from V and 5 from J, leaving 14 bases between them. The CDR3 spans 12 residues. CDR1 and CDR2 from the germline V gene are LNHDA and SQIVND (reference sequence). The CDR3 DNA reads TGTGCCAGCCGTGGGACAAACAACGAGCAGTACTTC. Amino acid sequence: CASRGTNNEQYF.

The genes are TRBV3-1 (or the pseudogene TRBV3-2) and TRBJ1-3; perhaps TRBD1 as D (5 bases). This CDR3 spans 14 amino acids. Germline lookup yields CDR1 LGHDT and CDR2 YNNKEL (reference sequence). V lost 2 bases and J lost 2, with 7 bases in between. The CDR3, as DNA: TGTGCCAGCAGCCAACAGGGCGCTGGAAACACCATATATTTT. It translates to CASSQQGAGNTIYF.

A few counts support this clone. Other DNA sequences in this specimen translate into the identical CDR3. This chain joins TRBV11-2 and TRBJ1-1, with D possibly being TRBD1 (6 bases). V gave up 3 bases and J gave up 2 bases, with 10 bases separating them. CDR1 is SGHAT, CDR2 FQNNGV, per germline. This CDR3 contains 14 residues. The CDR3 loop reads CASSLGAGNTEAFF. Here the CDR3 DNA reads TGTGCCAGCAGCTTGGGGGCCGGAAACACTGAAGCTTTCTTT. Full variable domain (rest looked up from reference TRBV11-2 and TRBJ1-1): EAGVAQSPRYKIIEKRQSVAFWCNPISGHATLYWYQQILGQGPKLLIQFQNNGVVDDSQLPKDRFSAERLKGVDSTLKIQPAKLEDSAVYLCASSLGAGNTEAFFGQGTRLTVV.

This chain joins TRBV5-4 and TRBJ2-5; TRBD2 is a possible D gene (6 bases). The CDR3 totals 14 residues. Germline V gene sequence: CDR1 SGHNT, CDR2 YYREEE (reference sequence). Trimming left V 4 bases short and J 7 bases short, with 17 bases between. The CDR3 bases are TGTGCCAGCAGCCCACCGGGGTGGGGAGGGACCCAGTACTTC. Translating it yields CASSPPGWGGTQYF.

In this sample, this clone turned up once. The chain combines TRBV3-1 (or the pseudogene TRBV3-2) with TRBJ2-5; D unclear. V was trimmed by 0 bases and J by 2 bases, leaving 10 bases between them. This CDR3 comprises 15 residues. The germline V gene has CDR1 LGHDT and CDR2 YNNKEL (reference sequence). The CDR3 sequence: CASSQEVAVQETQYF. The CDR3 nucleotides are TGTGCCAGCAGCCAAGAAGTAGCAGTACAAGAGACCCAGTACTTC.

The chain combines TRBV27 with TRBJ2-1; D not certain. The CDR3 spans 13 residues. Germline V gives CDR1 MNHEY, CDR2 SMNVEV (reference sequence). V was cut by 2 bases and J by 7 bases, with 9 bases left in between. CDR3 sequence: CASSLMSGNEQFF. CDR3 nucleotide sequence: TGTGCCAGCAGTTTAATGTCCGGGAATGAGCAGTTCTTC.

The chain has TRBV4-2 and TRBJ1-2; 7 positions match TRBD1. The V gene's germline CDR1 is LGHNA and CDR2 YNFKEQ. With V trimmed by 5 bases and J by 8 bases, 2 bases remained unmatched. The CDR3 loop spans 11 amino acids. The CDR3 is CASSYRGGYTF. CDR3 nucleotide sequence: TGTGCCAGCAGCTACAGGGGCGGCTACACCTTC.

The chain's CDR3 is CASSRSGGQSSYNEQFF. Written as DNA, the CDR3 is TGTGCCAGCAGCCGGTCGGGCGGGCAAAGCTCCTACAATGAGCAGTTCTTC. This chain uses TRBV21-1 with TRBJ2-1; TRBD2 is taken as the D call from the table, unchecked against the DNA. TRBV21-1 is an annotated pseudogene. The CDR3 contains 17 residues.

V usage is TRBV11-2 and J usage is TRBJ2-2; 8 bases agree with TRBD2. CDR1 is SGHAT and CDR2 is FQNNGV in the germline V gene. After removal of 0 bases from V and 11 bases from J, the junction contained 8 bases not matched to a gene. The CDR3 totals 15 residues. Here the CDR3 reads CASSLDGGTSIELFF. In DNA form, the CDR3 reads TGTGCCAGCAGCTTAGATGGAGGGACTAGTATCGAGCTGTTTTTT.

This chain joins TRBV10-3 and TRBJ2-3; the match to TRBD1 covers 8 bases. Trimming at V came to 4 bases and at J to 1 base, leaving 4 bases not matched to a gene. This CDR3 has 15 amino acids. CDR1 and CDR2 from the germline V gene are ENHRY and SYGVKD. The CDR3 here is CAISGGQGGTDTQYF. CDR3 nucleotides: TGTGCCATCAGTGGCGGACAGGGTGGCACAGATACGCAGTATTTT.

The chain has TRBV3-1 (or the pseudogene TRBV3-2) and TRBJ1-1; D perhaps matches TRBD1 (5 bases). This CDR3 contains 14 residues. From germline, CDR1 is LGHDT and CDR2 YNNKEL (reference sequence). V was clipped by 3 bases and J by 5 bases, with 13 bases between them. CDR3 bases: TGTGCCAGCAGCCAGGTTCAGGGTCATACTGAAGCTTTCTTT. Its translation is CASSQVQGHTEAFF.

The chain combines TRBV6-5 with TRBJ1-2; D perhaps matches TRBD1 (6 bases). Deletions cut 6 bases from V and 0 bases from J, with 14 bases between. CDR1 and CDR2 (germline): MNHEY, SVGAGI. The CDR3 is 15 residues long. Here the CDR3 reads CASRGQPSSNYGYTF. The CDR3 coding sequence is TGTGCCAGCAGAGGACAGCCGTCCTCTAACTATGGCTACACCTTC.

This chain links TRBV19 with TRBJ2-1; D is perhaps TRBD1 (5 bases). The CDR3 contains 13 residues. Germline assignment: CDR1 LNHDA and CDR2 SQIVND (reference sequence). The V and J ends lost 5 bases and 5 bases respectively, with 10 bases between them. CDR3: CASSVDSNNEQFF. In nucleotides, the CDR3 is TGTGCCAGTAGTGTCGACAGTAACAATGAGCAGTTCTTC.

CDR3 DNA sequence: TGTGCCAGTAGTAAAGGGGGGGGACTAGGTTACAATGAGCAGTTCTTC. This encodes CASSKGGGLGYNEQFF. This sequence joins TRBV19 and TRBJ2-1; 8 nucleotides agree with TRBD2. Germline V gene data show CDR1 as LNHDA and CDR2 as SQIVND (reference sequence). There are 16 residues in the CDR3. V trimming: 4 bases; J trimming: 4 bases; junction bases outside the gene matches: 9.

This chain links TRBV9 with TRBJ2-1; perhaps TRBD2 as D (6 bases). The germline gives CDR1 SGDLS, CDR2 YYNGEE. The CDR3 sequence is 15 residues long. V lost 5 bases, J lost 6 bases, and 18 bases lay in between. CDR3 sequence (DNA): TGTGCCAGCAGTGACAGACCGACTAGTCCCAATGAGCAGTTCTTC. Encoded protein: CASSDRPTSPNEQFF. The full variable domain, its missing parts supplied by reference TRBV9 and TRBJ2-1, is DSGVTQTPKHLITATGQRVTLRCSPRSGDLSVYWYQQSLDQGLQFLIQYYNGEERAKGNILERFSAQQFPDLHSELNLSSLELGDSALYFCASSDRPTSPNEQFFGPGTRLTVL.